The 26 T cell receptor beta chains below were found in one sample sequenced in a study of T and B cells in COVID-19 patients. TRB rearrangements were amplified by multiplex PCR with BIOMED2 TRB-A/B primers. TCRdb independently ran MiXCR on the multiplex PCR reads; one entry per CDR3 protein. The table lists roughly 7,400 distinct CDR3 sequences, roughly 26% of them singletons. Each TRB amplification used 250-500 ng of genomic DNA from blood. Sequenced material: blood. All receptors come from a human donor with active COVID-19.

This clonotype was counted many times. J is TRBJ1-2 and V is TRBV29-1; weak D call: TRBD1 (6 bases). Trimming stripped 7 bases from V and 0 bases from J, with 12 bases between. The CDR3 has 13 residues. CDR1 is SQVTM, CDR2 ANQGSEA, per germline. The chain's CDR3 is CSGWTATNYGYTF. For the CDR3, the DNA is TGCAGCGGCTGGACAGCTACTAACTATGGCTACACCTTC. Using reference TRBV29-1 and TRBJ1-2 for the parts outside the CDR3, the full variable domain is SAVISQKPSRDICQRGTSLTIQCQVDSQVTMMFWYRQQPGQSLTLIATANQGSEATYESGFVIDKFPISRPNLTFSTLTVSNMSPEDSSIYLCSGWTATNYGYTFGSGTRLTVV.

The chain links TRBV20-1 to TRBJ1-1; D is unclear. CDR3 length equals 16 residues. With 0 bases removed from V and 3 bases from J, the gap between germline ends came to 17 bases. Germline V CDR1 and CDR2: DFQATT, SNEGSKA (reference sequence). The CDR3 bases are TGCAGTGCTAGAGATCCCAACCACGGGCCATACACTGAAGCTTTCTTT. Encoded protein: CSARDPNHGPYTEAFF.

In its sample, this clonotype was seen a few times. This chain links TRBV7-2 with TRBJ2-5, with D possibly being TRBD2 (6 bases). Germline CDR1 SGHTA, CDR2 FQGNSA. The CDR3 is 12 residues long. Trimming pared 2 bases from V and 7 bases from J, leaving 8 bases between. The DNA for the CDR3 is TGTGCCAGCAGCTTAATGGGGGGGACCCAGTACTTC. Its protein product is CASSLMGGTQYF.

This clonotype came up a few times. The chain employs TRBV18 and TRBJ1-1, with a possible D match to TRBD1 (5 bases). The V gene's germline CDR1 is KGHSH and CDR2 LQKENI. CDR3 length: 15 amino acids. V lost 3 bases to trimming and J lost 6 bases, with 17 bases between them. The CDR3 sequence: CASSPPEGRLPEAFF. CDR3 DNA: TGTGCCAGCTCACCTCCAGAGGGGCGACTTCCTGAAGCTTTCTTT.

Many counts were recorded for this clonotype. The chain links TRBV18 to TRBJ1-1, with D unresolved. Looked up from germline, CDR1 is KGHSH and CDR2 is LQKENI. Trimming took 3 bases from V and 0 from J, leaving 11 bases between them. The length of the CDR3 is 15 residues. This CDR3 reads CASSPLAIMNTEAFF. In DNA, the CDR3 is TGTGCCAGCTCACCTCTCGCCATAATGAACACTGAAGCTTTCTTT.

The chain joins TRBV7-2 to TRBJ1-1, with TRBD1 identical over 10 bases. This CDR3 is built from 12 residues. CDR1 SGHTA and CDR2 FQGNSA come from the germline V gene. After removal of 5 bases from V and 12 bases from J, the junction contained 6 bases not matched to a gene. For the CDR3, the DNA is TGTGCCAGCAGCAGACAGGGGGCAGATCCTTTCTTT. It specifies CASSRQGADPFF.

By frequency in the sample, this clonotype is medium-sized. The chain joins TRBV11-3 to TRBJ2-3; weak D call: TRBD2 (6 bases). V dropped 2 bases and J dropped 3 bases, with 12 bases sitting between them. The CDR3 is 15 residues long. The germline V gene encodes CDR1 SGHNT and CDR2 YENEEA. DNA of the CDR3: TGTGCCAGCAGCTTAAGCGGGTTGATGACAGATACGCAGTATTTT. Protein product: CASSLSGLMTDTQYF.

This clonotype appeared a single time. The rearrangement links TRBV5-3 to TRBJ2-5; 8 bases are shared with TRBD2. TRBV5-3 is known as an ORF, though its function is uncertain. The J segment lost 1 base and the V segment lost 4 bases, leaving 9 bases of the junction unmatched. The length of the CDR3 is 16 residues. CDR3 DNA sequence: TGTGCCAGAAGCCCCCTCGGGGGGGGGCCCCAAGAGACCCAGTACTTC. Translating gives CARSPLGGGPQETQYF.

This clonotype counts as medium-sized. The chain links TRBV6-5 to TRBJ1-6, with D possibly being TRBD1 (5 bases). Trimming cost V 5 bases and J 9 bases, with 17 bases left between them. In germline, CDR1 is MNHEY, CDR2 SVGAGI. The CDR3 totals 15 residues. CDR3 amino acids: CASSKGLEGTSPLHF. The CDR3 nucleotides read TGTGCCAGCAGTAAGGGACTCGAGGGTACTTCACCCCTCCACTTT.

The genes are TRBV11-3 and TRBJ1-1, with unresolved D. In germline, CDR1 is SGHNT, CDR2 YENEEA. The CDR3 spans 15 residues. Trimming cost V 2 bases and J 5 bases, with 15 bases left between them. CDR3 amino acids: CASSLYGTEDTEAFF. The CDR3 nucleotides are TGTGCCAGCAGCTTATATGGCACAGAGGATACTGAAGCTTTCTTT.

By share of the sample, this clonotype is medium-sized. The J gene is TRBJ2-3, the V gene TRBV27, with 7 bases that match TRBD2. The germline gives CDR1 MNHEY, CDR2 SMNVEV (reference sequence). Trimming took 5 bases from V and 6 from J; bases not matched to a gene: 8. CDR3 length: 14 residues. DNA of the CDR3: TGTGCCAGCAGTCTAAAGACTAGCAGGGATACGCAGTATTTT. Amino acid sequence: CASSLKTSRDTQYF.

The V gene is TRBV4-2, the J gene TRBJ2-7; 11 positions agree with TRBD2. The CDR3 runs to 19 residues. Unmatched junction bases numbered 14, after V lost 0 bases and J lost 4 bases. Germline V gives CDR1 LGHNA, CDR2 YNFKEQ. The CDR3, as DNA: TGTGCCAGCAGCCAAGATGAGGCCCGACTAGCGGGAACCTCTTACGAGCAGTACTTC. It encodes CASSQDEARLAGTSYEQYF.

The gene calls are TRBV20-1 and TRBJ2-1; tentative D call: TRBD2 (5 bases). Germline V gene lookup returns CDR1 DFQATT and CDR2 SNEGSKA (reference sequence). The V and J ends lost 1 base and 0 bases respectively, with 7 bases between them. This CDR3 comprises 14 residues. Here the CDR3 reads CSARASPSYNEQFF. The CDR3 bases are TGCAGTGCTAGAGCTAGCCCCTCCTACAATGAGCAGTTCTTC.

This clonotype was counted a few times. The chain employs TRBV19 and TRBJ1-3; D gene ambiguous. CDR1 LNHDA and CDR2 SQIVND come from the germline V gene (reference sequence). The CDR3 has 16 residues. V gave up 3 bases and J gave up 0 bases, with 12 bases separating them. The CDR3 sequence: CASSISSANSGNTIYF. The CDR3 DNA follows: TGTGCCAGTAGTATTAGTTCGGCGAACTCTGGAAACACCATATATTTT.

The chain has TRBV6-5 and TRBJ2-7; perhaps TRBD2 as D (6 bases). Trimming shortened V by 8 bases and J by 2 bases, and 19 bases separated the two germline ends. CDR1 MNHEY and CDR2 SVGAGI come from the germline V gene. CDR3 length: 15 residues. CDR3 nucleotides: TGTGCCAGCGGTCCCCCAGCAGGAGGGACCTACGAGCAGTACTTC. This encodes CASGPPAGGTYEQYF.

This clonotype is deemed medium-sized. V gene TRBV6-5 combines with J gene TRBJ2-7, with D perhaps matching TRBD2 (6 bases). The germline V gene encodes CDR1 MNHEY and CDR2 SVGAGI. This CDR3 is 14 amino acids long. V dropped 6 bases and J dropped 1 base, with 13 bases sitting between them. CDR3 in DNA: TGTGCCAGCAGGCGGGACCCCGTGTCCTACGAGCAGTACTTC. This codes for CASRRDPVSYEQYF.

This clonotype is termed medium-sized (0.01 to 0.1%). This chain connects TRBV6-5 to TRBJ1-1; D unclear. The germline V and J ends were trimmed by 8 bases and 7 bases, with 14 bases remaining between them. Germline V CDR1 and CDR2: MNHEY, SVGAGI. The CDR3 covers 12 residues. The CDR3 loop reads CASRRRKDEAFF. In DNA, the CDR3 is TGTGCCAGCCGGAGGCGCAAAGATGAAGCTTTCTTT.

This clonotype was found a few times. The DNA of the CDR3 is TGCGCCAGCAGCCAATGGCGGGTTAGGGACACCGGGGAGCTGTTTTTT. Translated: CASSQWRVRDTGELFF. The rearrangement uses TRBV4-3 and TRBJ2-2, with D perhaps matching TRBD2 (5 bases). This CDR3 has 16 residues. The germline CDR1 and CDR2 sequences are LGHNA and YSLEER. The germline V and J ends were trimmed by 2 bases and 3 bases, with 13 bases remaining between them.

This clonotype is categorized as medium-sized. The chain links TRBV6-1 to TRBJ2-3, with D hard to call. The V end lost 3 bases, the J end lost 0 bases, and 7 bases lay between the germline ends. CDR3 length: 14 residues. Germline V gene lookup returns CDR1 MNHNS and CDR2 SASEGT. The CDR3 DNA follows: TGTGCCAGCAGTGATCTAAGCAGCACAGATACGCAGTATTTT. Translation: CASSDLSSTDTQYF.

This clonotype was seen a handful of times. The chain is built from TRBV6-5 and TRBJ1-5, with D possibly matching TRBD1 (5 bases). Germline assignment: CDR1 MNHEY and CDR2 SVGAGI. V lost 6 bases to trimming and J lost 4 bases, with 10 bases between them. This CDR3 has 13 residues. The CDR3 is CASRLGGNQPQHF. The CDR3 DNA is TGTGCCAGCAGGCTCGGGGGAAATCAGCCCCAGCATTTT.

Written as DNA, the CDR3 is TGTGCCAGTAGTACCGGGACAGACAATCAGCCCCAGCATTTT. Amino acids: CASSTGTDNQPQHF. The V and J genes are TRBV19 and TRBJ1-5; 7 nucleotides align to TRBD1. V lost 4 bases to trimming and J lost 3 bases; unmatched junction nucleotides: 3. Germline values: CDR1 LNHDA, CDR2 SQIVND (reference sequence). CDR3 size: 14 residues. Full variable domain (remainder filled in from reference TRBV19 and TRBJ1-5): DGGITQSPKYLFRKEGQNVTLSCEQNLNHDAMYWYRQDPGQGLRLIYYSQIVNDFQKGDIAEGYSVSREKKESFPLTVTSAQKNPTAFYLCASSTGTDNQPQHFGDGTRLSIL.

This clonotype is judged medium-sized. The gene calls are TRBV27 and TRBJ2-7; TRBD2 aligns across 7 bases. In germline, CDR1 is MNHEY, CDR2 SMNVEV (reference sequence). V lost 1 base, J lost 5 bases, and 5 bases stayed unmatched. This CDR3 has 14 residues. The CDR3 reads CASSLFRTSNEQYF. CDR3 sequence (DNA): TGTGCCAGCAGTTTATTCAGGACTAGTAACGAGCAGTACTTC.

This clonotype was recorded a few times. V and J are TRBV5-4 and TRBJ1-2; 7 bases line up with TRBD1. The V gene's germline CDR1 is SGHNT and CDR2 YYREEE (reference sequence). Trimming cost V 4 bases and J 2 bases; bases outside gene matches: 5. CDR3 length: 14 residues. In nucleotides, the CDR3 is TGTGCCAGCAGCCTTGAGACAGGGAACTATGGCTACACCTTC. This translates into CASSLETGNYGYTF.

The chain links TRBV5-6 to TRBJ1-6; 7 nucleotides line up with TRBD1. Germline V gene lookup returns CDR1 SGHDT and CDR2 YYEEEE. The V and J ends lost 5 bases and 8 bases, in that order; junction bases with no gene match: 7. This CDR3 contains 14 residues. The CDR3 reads CASSFTQGYSPLHF. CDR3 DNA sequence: TGTGCCAGCAGTTTTACACAGGGGTATTCACCCCTCCACTTT.

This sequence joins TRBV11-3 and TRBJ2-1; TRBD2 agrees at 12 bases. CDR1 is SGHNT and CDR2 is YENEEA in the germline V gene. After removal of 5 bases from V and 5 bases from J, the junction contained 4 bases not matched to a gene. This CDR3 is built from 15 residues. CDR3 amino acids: CASSVGLAGHNEQFF. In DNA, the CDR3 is TGTGCCAGCAGCGTTGGACTAGCGGGGCACAATGAGCAGTTCTTC.

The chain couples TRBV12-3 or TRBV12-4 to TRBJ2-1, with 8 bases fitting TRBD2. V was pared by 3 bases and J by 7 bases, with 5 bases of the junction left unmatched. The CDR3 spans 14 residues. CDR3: CASSLASGQNEQFF. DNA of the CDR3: TGTGCCAGCAGTTTGGCTAGCGGGCAAAATGAGCAGTTCTTC.